What follows describes a single TCR beta chain. As yet, its antigen is unknown. TCRdb's table, derived via immunoSEQ multiplex PCR, lists solely in-frame clones and lacks some. The repertoire includes a few million clones, over 85% of them detected once, and less than 2% sits in the top ten. CD45RO-negative, CCR7-selected cells formed the naive CD8 fraction, which excluded terminally differentiated effector memory CD45RA+ cells. This entry comes from a study of shared clonotypes between healthy human individuals. Study-wide points: Some clonotypes were shared by all four sorted-subset donors, while others were not shared. The non-shared ones had lower generation probabilities than the shared ones.

The CDR3 sequence is 15 residues long. The germline V and J ends were trimmed by 5 bases and 2 bases, with 13 bases remaining between them. CDR1 and CDR2 (germline): SGHDT, YYEEEE. The sample was naive CD8+ T cells from PBMCs. The J gene is TRBJ2-2, the V gene TRBV5-6, with D unresolved. This TCR came from a man aged 18 to 30 in good health. Some clones in this sample may be carry-over from other donors' samples. CDR3 protein: CASSWGTLNTGELFF. The CDR3 coding sequence is TGTGCCAGCAGTTGGGGAACCTTAAACACCGGGGAGCTGTTTTTT.